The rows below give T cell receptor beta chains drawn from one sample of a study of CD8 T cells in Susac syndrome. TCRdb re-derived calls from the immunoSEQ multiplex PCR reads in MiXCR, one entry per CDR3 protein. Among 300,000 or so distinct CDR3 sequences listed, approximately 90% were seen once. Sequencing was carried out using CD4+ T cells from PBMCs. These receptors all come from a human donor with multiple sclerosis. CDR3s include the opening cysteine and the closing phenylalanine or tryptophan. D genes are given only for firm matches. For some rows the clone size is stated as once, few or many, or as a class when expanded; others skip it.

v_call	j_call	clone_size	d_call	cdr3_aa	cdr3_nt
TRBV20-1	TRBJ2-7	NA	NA	CSARGLGSHLLYEQYF	TGCAGTGCCCGTGGTTTGGGCTCCCACTTACTCTACGAGCAGTACTTC
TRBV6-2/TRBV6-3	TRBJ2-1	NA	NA	CASSMDRRHNEQFF	TGTGCCAGCAGTATGGACCGTCGCCACAATGAGCAGTTCTTC
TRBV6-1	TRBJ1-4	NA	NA	CASSEVVPRGSLFF	TGTGCCAGCAGTGAAGTCGTCCCGCGCGGTTCACTGTTTTTT
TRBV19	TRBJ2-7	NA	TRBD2	CASSISSLPGLAGVRAEQYF	TGTGCCAGTAGTATAAGCAGCCTACCGGGACTAGCGGGAGTACGGGCCGAGCAGTACTTC
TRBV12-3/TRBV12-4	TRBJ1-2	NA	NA	CASSTTGAGGGYTF	TGTGCCAGCAGCACTACGGGGGCTGGAGGTGGCTACACCTTC
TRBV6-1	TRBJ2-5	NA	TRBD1	CASSLYYPGGESPLQETQYF	TGTGCCAGCAGTCTGTACTACCCAGGGGGCGAAAGTCCGCTACAAGAGACCCAGTACTTC
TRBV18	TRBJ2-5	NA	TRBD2	CASSPPGLAGGVETQYF	TGTGCCAGCTCACCACCGGGACTAGCGGGAGGAGTAGAGACCCAGTACTTC
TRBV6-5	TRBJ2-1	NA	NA	CASSYSIRANNEQFF	TGTGCCAGCAGTTATTCCATACGGGCTAACAATGAGCAGTTCTTC
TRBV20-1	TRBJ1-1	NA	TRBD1	CSAKRTGIAEAFF	TGCAGTGCTAAACGGACAGGGATAGCTGAAGCTTTCTTT
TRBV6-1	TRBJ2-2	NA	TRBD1	CASIPGTGANTGELFF	TGTGCCAGCATCCCCGGGACAGGGGCGAACACCGGGGAGCTGTTTTTT
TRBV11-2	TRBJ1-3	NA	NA	CASKWQNSGNTIYF	TGTGCCAGCAAATGGCAAAACTCTGGAAACACCATATATTTT
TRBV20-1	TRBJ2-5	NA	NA	CSAVLGDVEYF	TGCAGTGCTGTACTAGGGGATGTCGAGTACTTC
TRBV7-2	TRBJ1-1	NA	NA	CASSPRIAQAEAFF	TGTGCCAGCAGCCCCCGAATAGCTCAAGCTGAAGCTTTCTTT
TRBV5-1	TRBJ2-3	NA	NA	CASSFGGGRDTQYF	TGCGCCAGCAGCTTCGGTGGTGGCCGAGATACGCAGTATTTT
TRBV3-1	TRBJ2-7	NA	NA	CASSPTGRYTVEQYF	TGTGCCAGCAGCCCCACGGGACGGTATACTGTTGAGCAGTACTTC
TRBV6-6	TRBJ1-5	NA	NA	CASRSQGDQPQHF	TGTGCCAGCAGATCCCAGGGCGATCAGCCCCAGCATTTT
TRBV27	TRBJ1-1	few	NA	CASSLGPPGTEAFF	TGTGCCAGCAGTTTGGGTCCTCCAGGTACTGAAGCTTTCTTT
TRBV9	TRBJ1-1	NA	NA	CASSSFGGRNTEAFF	TGTGCCAGCAGCTCATTTGGGGGGAGGAACACTGAAGCTTTCTTT
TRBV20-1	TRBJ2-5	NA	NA	CSANTPQGVKTQYF	TGCAGTGCTAATACCCCTCAGGGTGTGAAGACCCAGTACTTC
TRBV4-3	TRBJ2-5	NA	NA	CASSQMVGSFLETQYF	TGCGCCAGCAGCCAAATGGTGGGATCATTTTTGGAGACCCAGTACTTC
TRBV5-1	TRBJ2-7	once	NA	CASSLRDSPLYEQYF	TGCGCCAGCAGCTTGCGTGACAGTCCGCTTTACGAGCAGTACTTC
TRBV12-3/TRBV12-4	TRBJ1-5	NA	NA	CASSWGTLNQPQHF	TGTGCCAGCAGTTGGGGGACACTGAATCAGCCCCAGCATTTT
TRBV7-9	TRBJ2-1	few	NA	CASSLAGNNEQFF	TGTGCCAGCAGCTTGGCAGGCAACAATGAGCAGTTCTTC
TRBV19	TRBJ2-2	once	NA	CASSGATGNTGELFF	TGTGCCAGTAGTGGGGCGACAGGGAACACCGGGGAGCTGTTTTTT
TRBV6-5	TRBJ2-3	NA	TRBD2	CASSYGERGGLTDTQYF	TGTGCCAGCAGTTACGGGGAGCGGGGCGGCCTTACAGATACGCAGTATTTT
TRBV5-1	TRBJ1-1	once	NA	CASSLVAGMYSTEAFF	TGCGCCAGCAGCTTGGTGGCAGGGATGTACAGCACTGAAGCTTTCTTT
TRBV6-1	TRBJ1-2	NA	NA	CASSANSNYGYTF	TGTGCCAGCAGCGCCAACAGCAACTATGGCTACACCTTC
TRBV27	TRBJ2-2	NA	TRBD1	CASSSALGQGGNTGELFF	TGTGCCAGCAGTTCCGCCCTTGGACAGGGGGGGAACACCGGGGAGCTGTTTTTT
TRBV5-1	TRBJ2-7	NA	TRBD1	CASSLALRSRGSFYEQYF	TGCGCCAGCAGCTTGGCCCTGAGAAGCAGGGGGTCGTTCTACGAGCAGTACTTC
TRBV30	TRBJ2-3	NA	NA	CAWSGASTDTQYF	TGTGCCTGGAGTGGAGCTAGCACAGATACGCAGTATTTT
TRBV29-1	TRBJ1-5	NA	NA	CSVAEGTSGNQPQHF	TGCAGCGTTGCAGAGGGTACCTCGGGCAATCAGCCCCAGCATTTT
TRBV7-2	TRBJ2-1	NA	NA	CASSLELAQQFF	TGTGCCAGCAGCTTAGAACTAGCCCAGCAGTTCTTC
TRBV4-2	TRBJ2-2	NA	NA	CASSPRTVTGELFF	TGTGCCAGCAGCCCCAGGACAGTCACCGGGGAGCTGTTTTTT
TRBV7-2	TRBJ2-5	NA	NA	CASSSQGTLETQYF	TGTGCCAGCAGCTCCCAAGGGACCCTAGAGACCCAGTACTTC
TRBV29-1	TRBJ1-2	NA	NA	CSVEAVRYYGYTF	TGCAGCGTTGAAGCCGTCAGGTACTATGGCTACACCTTC
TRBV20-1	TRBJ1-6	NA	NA	CSASTTAYNSPLHF	TGCAGTGCTAGTACTACAGCCTATAATTCACCCCTCCACTTT
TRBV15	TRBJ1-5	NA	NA	CATSRDVRTYQPQHF	TGTGCCACCAGCAGAGATGTTAGGACTTATCAGCCCCAGCATTTT
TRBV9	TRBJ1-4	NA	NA	CASSVVSGAQEKLFF	TGTGCCAGCAGCGTAGTTTCAGGGGCACAGGAAAAACTGTTTTTT
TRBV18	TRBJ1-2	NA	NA	CASSPPGTSVYGYTF	TGTGCCAGCTCACCACCGGGTACCTCGGTCTATGGCTACACCTTC
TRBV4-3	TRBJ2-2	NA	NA	CASSQESGYGELFF	TGCGCCAGCAGCCAAGAATCGGGATACGGGGAGCTGTTTTTT
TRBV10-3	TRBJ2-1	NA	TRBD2	CAIAGGPSGYNEQFF	TGTGCCATCGCCGGCGGGCCTAGCGGTTACAATGAGCAGTTCTTC
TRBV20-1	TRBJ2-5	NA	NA	CSADKETQYF	TGCAGTGCTGACAAAGAGACCCAGTACTTC
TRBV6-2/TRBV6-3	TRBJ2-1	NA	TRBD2	CASRRGLASPYEQFF	TGTGCCAGCAGAAGAGGACTAGCGTCCCCCTATGAGCAGTTCTTC
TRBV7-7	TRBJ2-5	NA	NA	CASSLGPTFQETQYF	TGTGCTAGCAGCTTAGGCCCGACGTTTCAAGAGACCCAGTACTTC
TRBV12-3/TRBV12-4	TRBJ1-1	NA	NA	CASSFQINTEAFF	TGTGCCAGCAGTTTTCAAATCAACACTGAAGCTTTCTTT
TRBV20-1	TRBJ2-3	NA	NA	CSAHPPRGTDTQYF	TGCAGTGCTCACCCCCCGAGAGGCACAGATACGCAGTATTTT
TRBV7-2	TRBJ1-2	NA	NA	CASSLAPSPSGGYTF	TGTGCCAGCAGCTTAGCGCCTTCGCCCTCAGGGGGCTACACCTTC
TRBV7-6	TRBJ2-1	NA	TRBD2	CASSPRGLAGYNEQFF	TGTGCCAGCAGCCCCCGAGGGCTAGCGGGGTACAATGAGCAGTTCTTC
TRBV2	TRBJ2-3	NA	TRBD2	CASTRGASGSPAQYF	TGTGCCAGCACCCGAGGGGCTAGCGGGTCCCCTGCGCAGTATTTT
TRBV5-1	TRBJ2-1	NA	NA	CASSVDGGVRGEQFF	TGCGCCAGCAGCGTCGACGGTGGCGTTCGGGGTGAGCAGTTCTTC
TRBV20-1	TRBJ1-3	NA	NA	CSASTGVNTIYF	TGCAGTGCCTCGACAGGCGTAAACACCATATATTTT
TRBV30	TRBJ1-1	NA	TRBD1	CAWSPGWDRGNTEAFF	TGTGCCTGGAGTCCGGGATGGGACAGGGGTAACACTGAAGCTTTCTTT
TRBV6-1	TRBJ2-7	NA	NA	CASSEGGTYF	TGTGCCAGCAGTGAAGGAGGGACCTACTTC
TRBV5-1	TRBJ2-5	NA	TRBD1	CASSEGTVLQETQYF	TGCGCCAGCAGCGAAGGGACAGTTCTTCAAGAGACCCAGTACTTC
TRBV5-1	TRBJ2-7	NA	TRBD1	CASSGGQGRYYEQYF	TGCGCCAGCAGCGGTGGACAGGGGCGATACTACGAGCAGTACTTC